The 32 T cell receptor beta chains below all came from one sample that was sequenced in a study of Ad26.COV2.S vaccination and SARS-CoV-2 variants. Treatment in this sample: around 19 received Ad26.COV2.S at low or high dose, single or two shots; roughly five received placebo; per-sample allocation not given. Vaccine and placebo recipients were sampled on day 63 after the first injection. Method: immunoSEQ multiplex PCR; TCRdb's copy keeps in-frame clones and lacks some. The sample gives about 440,000 clones, 90% of which show up once; about 4.1% is in the top ten. Material: peripheral blood, obtained in a trial of Ad26.COV2.S vaccine versus placebo. Receptors were obtained from a person aged 18 to 59 who received the Ad26.COV2.S COVID-19 vaccine or a placebo.

The CDR3 reads CAISAVGGQYSGNTIYF. The CDR3 nucleotides read TGTGCCATCAGTGCTGTCGGTGGACAGTACTCTGGAAACACCATATATTTT. The gene calls are TRBV10-3 and TRBJ1-3; tentatively, D is TRBD1 (6 bases). The germline V and J ends were trimmed by 4 bases and 0 bases, with 16 bases remaining between them. The length of the CDR3 is 17 residues. Germline CDR1 and CDR2: ENHRY and SYGVKD.

The V and J genes are TRBV18 and TRBJ2-5; the D gene is possibly TRBD2 (6 bases). The CDR3 length is 15 residues. Trimming took off 4 bases at V and 5 bases at J, with 17 bases between the two ends. CDR1 KGHSH and CDR2 LQKENI come from the germline V gene. Written as DNA, the CDR3 is TGTGCCAGCTCACGAAGCGGGCTTGAGTTTGAGACCCAGTACTTC. Amino acid sequence: CASSRSGLEFETQYF.

V is TRBV6-5 and J is TRBJ1-3; D gene unclear. V dropped 4 bases and J dropped 0 bases, with 7 bases sitting between them. There are 14 residues in the CDR3. Germline assignment: CDR1 MNHEY and CDR2 SVGAGI. CDR3 coding DNA: TGTGCCAGCAGTTGGGCAGTCTCTGGAAACACCATATATTTT. Its protein product is CASSWAVSGNTIYF.

This clone has just a few counts. This sequence joins TRBV7-2 and TRBJ1-5; 9 bases are shared with TRBD1. This CDR3 is 15 amino acids long. V dropped 3 bases and J dropped 7; count of bases not matched to a gene: 7. CDR1 is SGHTA and CDR2 is FQGNSA in the germline V gene. In DNA form, the CDR3 reads TGTGCCAGCAGCTTTTATGGGACAGGGCGACAGCCCCAGCATTTT. This translates into CASSFYGTGRQPQHF.

This sequence joins TRBV3-1 (or the pseudogene TRBV3-2) and TRBJ2-7; tentatively, D is TRBD2 (6 bases). V gave up 2 bases and J gave up 6 bases, with 14 bases separating them. The length of the CDR3 is 14 residues. Germline V gene lookup returns CDR1 LGHDT and CDR2 YNNKEL (reference sequence). This chain's CDR3 is CASSQWGWEAEQYF. The DNA of the CDR3 is TGTGCCAGCAGCCAATGGGGGTGGGAGGCCGAGCAGTACTTC.

A remark on this clone: The junction departs from the called germline gene at one end, perhaps through a read error. This chain uses TRBV19 with TRBJ2-3; 9 bases agree with TRBD2. The germline V gene has CDR1 LNHDA and CDR2 SQIVND (reference sequence). This CDR3 region has 15 residues. The CDR3 DNA is TGTGCCAGTAATATAGCGGGAGTTGAAGAAGATACGCAGTATTTT. Its protein product is CASNIAGVEEDTQYF.

The chain uses TRBV2 and TRBJ1-1; TRBD1 agrees at 7 bases. There are 17 residues in the CDR3. V was pared by 0 bases and J by 0 bases, with 7 bases of the junction left unmatched. Germline V gene lookup returns CDR1 SNHLY and CDR2 FYNNEI. The CDR3 nucleotides read TGTGCCAGCAGTGAAGCATCTCGAGGGGGCATGAACACTGAAGCTTTCTTT. Amino acids: CASSEASRGGMNTEAFF.

This clone was detected only once. The chain links TRBV28 to TRBJ2-7, with a tentative D call TRBD2 (6 bases). The CDR3 length is 16 residues. Trimming took 4 bases from V and 1 from J, leaving 17 bases between them. Germline assignment: CDR1 MDHEN and CDR2 SYDVKM. CDR3 residues: CASSSPGGRGSYEQYF. DNA of the CDR3: TGTGCCAGCAGTTCCCCCGGGGGTCGCGGATCCTACGAGCAGTACTTC.

The chain employs TRBV4-1 and TRBJ2-7; 10 bases map to TRBD2. Germline trimming cut 2 bases from V and 7 bases from J; bases unmatched to any gene: 11. Germline values: CDR1 MGHRA, CDR2 YSYEKL. CDR3 length: 16 residues. The CDR3 loop is CASSQRLAGISEEQYF. The DNA of the CDR3 is TGCGCCAGCAGCCAACGACTAGCGGGCATTTCTGAAGAGCAGTACTTC.

V usage is TRBV6-1 and J usage is TRBJ2-3; D remains ambiguous. The V end lost 0 bases, the J end lost 2 bases, and 6 bases lay between the germline ends. Germline CDR1 MNHNS, CDR2 SASEGT. This CDR3 region has 14 residues. The CDR3 sequence: CASSEAPTTDTQYF. The CDR3 DNA is TGTGCCAGCAGTGAAGCGCCCACCACAGATACGCAGTATTTT.

CDR3 sequence reads: CATSDLRTSNTGELFF. The CDR3 DNA is TGTGCCACCAGTGATTTGCGAACATCCAACACCGGGGAGCTGTTTTTT. The chain has TRBV24-1 and TRBJ2-2, with D hard to call. The CDR3 has 16 residues. Trimming stripped 0 bases from V and 2 bases from J, with 9 bases between. Germline loops: CDR1 KGHDR, CDR2 SFDVKD.

Written as DNA, the CDR3 is TGTGCCTGGGGGGGACTAGCGGTCACAGATACGCAGTATTTT. Amino acids: CAWGGLAVTDTQYF. This rearrangement joins TRBV30 to TRBJ2-3; 11 bases align to TRBD2. The V segment lost 5 bases and the J segment 2 bases; nucleotides outside the gene matches: 3. This CDR3 contains 14 residues. Germline-derived CDR1 and CDR2 are GTSNPN and SVGIG (reference sequence).

The chain employs TRBV3-1 (or the pseudogene TRBV3-2) and TRBJ2-5, with 11 bases matching TRBD2. CDR3 length: 15 amino acids. Unmatched junction bases numbered 5, after V lost 4 bases and J lost 4 bases. Germline CDR1 is LGHDT and CDR2 is YNNKEL (reference sequence). The CDR3 is CASSRLAGKGETQYF. The CDR3 nucleotides are TGTGCCAGCAGCCGACTAGCGGGAAAGGGAGAGACCCAGTACTTC.

This chain links TRBV2 with TRBJ2-1; 9 nucleotides agree with TRBD2. The CDR3 extends over 18 amino acids. Germline assignment: CDR1 SNHLY and CDR2 FYNNEI. V lost 3 bases to trimming and J lost 0 bases; unmatched junction nucleotides: 9. The CDR3, as DNA: TGTGCCAGCAGTGAGGCAGCGGGAGGAATCCACTCCTACAATGAGCAGTTCTTC. It yields the protein CASSEAAGGIHSYNEQFF.

V and J are TRBV5-4 and TRBJ1-2; possible D gene TRBD1, 5 bases. From germline, CDR1 is SGHNT and CDR2 YYREEE (reference sequence). Trimming left V 3 bases short and J 2 bases short, with 11 bases between. The CDR3 is 14 residues long. CDR3 DNA sequence: TGTGCCAGCAGCTCCAGGGCATCGAACTATGGCTACACCTTC. Translation: CASSSRASNYGYTF.

The V call is TRBV5-1, the J call TRBJ2-1; TRBD1 might be the D (7 bases). Germline V gives CDR1 SGHRS, CDR2 YFSETQ. The V gene lost 0 bases and the J gene lost 2 bases, with 9 bases spanning the gap. The CDR3 sequence is 15 residues long. Here the CDR3 DNA reads TGCGCCAGCAGCTTGGCCAGGGGGGCCTACAATGAGCAGTTCTTC. Its translation: CASSLARGAYNEQFF.

This clone was detected only a few times. The V gene is TRBV6-2 or TRBV6-3, the J gene TRBJ1-5, with TRBD1 identical over 7 bases. The CDR3 is 16 amino acids. Per germline, CDR1 MNHEY and CDR2 SVGEGT. V lost 5 bases and J lost 5; bases outside the gene matches: 12. CDR3 protein: CASSPLTGLADQPQHF. In DNA, the CDR3 is TGTGCCAGCAGTCCCTTGACAGGGCTGGCCGATCAGCCCCAGCATTTT.

Only one count was recorded for this clone. The chain is built from TRBV19 and TRBJ1-1; a weak D match, TRBD1 (6 bases). CDR1 is LNHDA, CDR2 SQIVND, per germline (reference sequence). V was trimmed by 2 bases and J by 0 bases, leaving 10 bases between them. This CDR3 contains 15 residues. In DNA, the CDR3 is TGTGCCAGTAGTATACCCAACAGGGTGAACACTGAAGCTTTCTTT. Its protein is CASSIPNRVNTEAFF. Looking up the rest from reference TRBV19 and TRBJ1-1 gives the full variable domain: DGGITQSPKYLFRKEGQNVTLSCEQNLNHDAMYWYRQDPGQGLRLIYYSQIVNDFQKGDIAEGYSVSREKKESFPLTVTSAQKNPTAFYLCASSIPNRVNTEAFFGQGTRLTVV.

The chain recombines TRBV3-1 (or the pseudogene TRBV3-2) with TRBJ1-3; D is possibly TRBD1 (6 bases). Looked up from germline, CDR1 is LGHDT and CDR2 is YNNKEL (reference sequence). This CDR3 is built from 17 residues. Trimming stripped 2 bases from V and 1 base from J, with 15 bases between. The CDR3 DNA reads as TGTGCCAGCAGCCAACTGCCGACAGGACTATCTGGAAACACCATATATTTT. Amino acids: CASSQLPTGLSGNTIYF.

For the CDR3, the DNA is TGTGCCAGCAGCTTGCGGGGGGGAGCCAAAAACATTCAGTACTTC. Translating gives CASSLRGGAKNIQYF. The chain employs TRBV13 and TRBJ2-4; 9 bases are a match to TRBD2. Germline V lookup: CDR1 PRHDT, CDR2 FYEKMQ (reference sequence). The CDR3 extends over 15 amino acids. With 3 bases clipped from V and 0 bases from J, the junction kept 0 bases outside the gene matches.

The V and J genes are TRBV7-8 and TRBJ1-4; TRBD1 aligns across 7 bases. Germline trimming cut 4 bases from V and 15 bases from J; bases unmatched to any gene: 11. This CDR3 region has 13 residues. Per the germline V gene, CDR1 is SGHVS and CDR2 is FQNEAQ. CDR3 region: CASSSEVGGYVFF. DNA for the CDR3: TGTGCCAGCAGCTCAGAAGTAGGGGGCTATGTGTTTTTT.

This sequence joins TRBV19 and TRBJ2-7; D perhaps matches TRBD1 (5 bases). The V and J ends lost 3 bases and 4 bases respectively, with 16 bases between them. The CDR3 is 15 amino acids. CDR1 LNHDA and CDR2 SQIVND come from the germline V gene (reference sequence). CDR3 residues: CASSMGSAGKYEQYF. Here the CDR3 DNA reads TGTGCCAGTAGTATGGGGTCGGCAGGGAAATACGAGCAGTACTTC.

V gene TRBV2 combines with J gene TRBJ1-5; no definite D call. The CDR3 loop spans 16 amino acids. Germline values: CDR1 SNHLY, CDR2 FYNNEI. V was shortened by 4 bases and J by 2 bases, with 15 bases between the two germline ends. The CDR3 loop reads CASSVFGFRGNQPQHF. The CDR3 DNA reads as TGTGCCAGCAGTGTGTTTGGATTCCGGGGCAATCAGCCCCAGCATTTT.

The chain recombines TRBV9 with TRBJ2-1, with 8 bases identical to TRBD2. V trimming: 0 bases; J trimming: 15 bases; junction bases outside the gene matches: 8. This CDR3 spans 13 amino acids. Germline assignment: CDR1 SGDLS and CDR2 YYNGEE. The CDR3 DNA sequence: TGTGCCAGCAGCGTAGGCTTGCGGGAGGTGGTGTTCTTC. Translating gives CASSVGLREVVFF.

The rearrangement joins TRBV11-2 to TRBJ2-2, with D unclear. CDR1 SGHAT and CDR2 FQNNGV come from the germline V gene. This CDR3 contains 15 residues. V was trimmed by 2 bases and J by 0 bases, leaving 7 bases between them. The chain's CDR3 is CASSLISANTGELFF. CDR3 nucleotides: TGTGCCAGCAGCTTAATCAGCGCGAACACCGGGGAGCTGTTTTTT.

This chain connects TRBV12-5 to TRBJ1-1, with a possible D match to TRBD1 (5 bases). Germline-derived CDR1 and CDR2 are LGHNT and FRNRAP. Trimming removed 5 bases at V and 1 base at J, with 20 bases between. There are 17 residues in the CDR3. The DNA of the CDR3 is TGTGCTAGTGGTGCCTCAGGGCTTTCCCGCCGGAACACTGAAGCTTTCTTT. Amino acid sequence: CASGASGLSRRNTEAFF.

This clone was seen just once. This sequence joins TRBV7-2 and TRBJ2-7, with 9 nucleotides matching TRBD2. This CDR3 has 12 amino acids. CDR1 and CDR2 from the germline V gene are SGHTA and FQGNSA. The junction had 2 bases not matched to a gene; V was cut back by 6 bases and J by 5 bases. CDR3 residues: CASSSSGDEQYF. DNA of the CDR3: TGTGCCAGCAGTTCTAGCGGGGACGAGCAGTACTTC.

On this clone itself: Additional DNA sequences in this sample encode the identical CDR3. The chain carries TRBV11-3 and TRBJ2-5; 10 bases are shared with TRBD1. The length of the CDR3 is 15 residues. The germline gives CDR1 SGHNT, CDR2 YENEEA. Trimming took 1 base from V and 1 from J; bases not matched to a gene: 0. The CDR3 coding sequence is TGTGCCAGCAGCTTAGGGACAGGGGGCCAAGAGACCCAGTACTTC. It encodes CASSLGTGGQETQYF.

The chain employs TRBV6-4 and TRBJ2-1; D is ambiguous. Germline V CDR1 and CDR2: MRHNA, SNTAGT. CDR3 length: 15 amino acids. The V gene lost 5 bases and the J gene lost 5 bases, with 16 bases spanning the gap. The CDR3 loop reads CASSRGREVNNEQFF. The CDR3 bases are TGTGCCAGCAGTCGCGGCCGTGAGGTGAACAATGAGCAGTTCTTC.

This chain joins TRBV11-1 and TRBJ1-2, with D tentatively TRBD1 (6 bases). CDR1 is SGHAT and CDR2 is FQDESV in the germline V gene (reference sequence). The CDR3 consists of 13 residues. The V gene lost 6 bases and the J gene lost 4 bases, with 12 bases spanning the gap. The CDR3 sequence: CASRQGSGYGYTF. For the CDR3, the DNA is TGTGCCAGCAGACAGGGTTCGGGCTATGGCTACACCTTC.

V gene TRBV5-4 combines with J gene TRBJ2-7; 10 positions agree with TRBD2. The CDR3 is 16 residues long. J gave up 3 bases and V 3 bases, and 9 bases lay outside the gene matches. Per the germline V gene, CDR1 is SGHNT and CDR2 is YYREEE (reference sequence). CDR3 in amino acids: CASSSSLAGGLYEQYF. CDR3 bases: TGTGCCAGCAGCTCCTCATTAGCGGGAGGTCTCTACGAGCAGTACTTC.

The V and J genes are TRBV19 and TRBJ1-2, with 9 bases fitting TRBD1. This CDR3 is built from 16 residues. V trimming: 8 bases; J trimming: 3 bases; junction bases outside the gene matches: 13. CDR1 and CDR2 from the germline V gene are LNHDA and SQIVND (reference sequence). This CDR3 is CASRTFGTGRDYGYTF. In DNA, the CDR3 is TGTGCCAGTCGTACGTTCGGGACAGGGCGGGACTATGGCTACACCTTC.